This entry lists 26 T cell receptor beta chains sequenced from one sample in a study of lymphopenia after photon versus proton radiotherapy. The protocol was immunoSEQ multiplex PCR, while the TCRdb copy is restricted to in-frame clones and leaves out a portion. The data show under 70,000 clones, 85% to 95% seen once. Sequencing used peripheral blood, obtained from a patient treated with photon-based radiotherapy. All receptors derive from a woman aged 40-49 years with cholangiocarcinoma.

The V and J genes are TRBV19 and TRBJ2-1, with D maybe TRBD1 (5 bases). The V end was cut by 7 bases, the J end by 3 bases, with 13 bases between. The germline gives CDR1 LNHDA, CDR2 SQIVND (reference sequence). There are 14 residues in the CDR3. DNA for the CDR3: TGTGCCAGTAAACTGACAGAGGACTACAATGAGCAGTTCTTC. Amino acids: CASKLTEDYNEQFF.

The rearrangement links TRBV6-1 to TRBJ1-6; 9 nucleotides align to TRBD1. Trimming took 10 bases from V and 7 from J; bases not matched to a gene: 5. Germline CDR1 MNHNS, CDR2 SASEGT. The CDR3 covers 13 residues. CDR3 DNA: TGTGCCATACAGGGGGCTCGGAATTCACCCCTCCACTTT. This sequence encodes CAIQGARNSPLHF.

The V gene is TRBV19, the J gene TRBJ1-4; 8 positions match TRBD1. V was pared by 9 bases and J by 5 bases, with 11 bases of the junction left unmatched. The CDR3 has 15 residues. CDR1 and CDR2 (germline): LNHDA, SQIVND (reference sequence). The CDR3 DNA reads TGTGCCAGCCACGACAGGGGAGGTCGGAATGAAAAACTGTTTTTT. It is translated as CASHDRGGRNEKLFF.

On this clone: At the DNA level, this CDR3 is encoded by other sequences in the same sample as well. The chain combines TRBV5-1 with TRBJ2-7; D is possibly TRBD1 or TRBD2 (5 bases each). The CDR3 contains 14 residues. Germline V gene sequence: CDR1 SGHRS, CDR2 YFSETQ. V was shortened by 2 bases and J by 6 bases, with 15 bases between the two germline ends. This chain's CDR3 is CASSLAGTRGEQYF. DNA of the CDR3: TGCGCCAGCAGCTTAGCCGGGACCCGGGGCGAGCAGTACTTC.

V and J are TRBV19 and TRBJ1-2; D unclear. The CDR3 is 15 residues long. Germline V lookup: CDR1 LNHDA, CDR2 SQIVND (reference sequence). The V end was cut by 4 bases, the J end by 0 bases, with 12 bases between. CDR3 sequence: CASSTIGRANYGYTF. The CDR3 DNA reads TGTGCCAGTAGTACGATCGGACGGGCTAACTATGGCTACACCTTC. Complete variable domain (other parts from reference TRBV19 and TRBJ1-2): DGGITQSPKYLFRKEGQNVTLSCEQNLNHDAMYWYRQDPGQGLRLIYYSQIVNDFQKGDIAEGYSVSREKKESFPLTVTSAQKNPTAFYLCASSTIGRANYGYTFGSGTRLTVV.

This CDR3 reads CASSTVVNTEAFF. CDR3 bases: TGTGCCAGCAGCACGGTGGTGAACACTGAAGCTTTCTTT. V usage is TRBV7-9 and J usage is TRBJ1-1; no clear D. CDR3 size: 13 residues. Trimming stripped 5 bases from V and 0 bases from J, with 7 bases between. Germline CDR1 reads SEHNR; CDR2 reads FQNEAQ (reference sequence). Supplemented by reference TRBV7-9 and TRBJ1-1, the full variable domain reads DTGVSQNPRHKITKRGQNVTFRCDPISEHNRLYWYRQTLGQGPEFLTYFQNEAQLEKSRLLSDRFSAERPKGSFSTLEIQRTEQGDSAMYLCASSTVVNTEAFFGQGTRLTVV.

The V call is TRBV7-9, the J call TRBJ2-1, with a possible D match to TRBD2 (6 bases). V lost 5 bases to trimming and J lost 8 bases, with 13 bases between them. Germline-derived CDR1 and CDR2 are SEHNR and FQNEAQ (reference sequence). CDR3 size: 13 residues. Here the CDR3 DNA reads TGTGCCAGCAGCCCCCGACTAGTTTATGAGCAGTTCTTC. This codes for CASSPRLVYEQFF.

The rearrangement uses TRBV21-1 and TRBJ1-6. TRBV21-1 represents a pseudogene. The CDR3 extends over 15 amino acids. This CDR3 is CATPTGTLGNSPLHF. The CDR3 region has the DNA TGTGCCACCCCCACCGGGACCTTGGGGAATTCACCCCTCCACTTT.

The rearrangement joins TRBV19 to TRBJ2-1; D is perhaps TRBD1 or TRBD2 (5 bases each). The CDR3 extends over 17 amino acids. The germline CDR1 and CDR2 sequences are LNHDA and SQIVND (reference sequence). V was trimmed by 6 bases and J by 7 bases, leaving 25 bases between them. The CDR3 nucleotides are TGTGCCAGTAGGCCATCGTGGGTAGGGCTTGGGGGTAATGAGCAGTTCTTC. Translated: CASRPSWVGLGGNEQFF.

The chain carries TRBV6-5 and TRBJ1-1; D may be TRBD1 (5 bases). This CDR3 has 13 residues. Trimming removed 1 base at V and 11 bases at J, with 14 bases between. Germline V gene lookup returns CDR1 MNHEY and CDR2 SVGAGI. The CDR3 here is CASSYLGADRAFF. As DNA, the CDR3 is TGTGCCAGCAGTTACTTAGGGGCTGATAGGGCTTTCTTT.

The chain carries TRBV7-3 and TRBJ2-3; D is possibly TRBD2 (7 bases). V was pared by 5 bases and J by 4 bases, with 13 bases between. Germline assignment: CDR1 SGHTA and CDR2 FQGTGA. The CDR3 spans 14 residues. The CDR3 sequence is CASSPLGGADTQYF. CDR3 DNA sequence: TGTGCCAGCAGCCCGTTAGGGGGGGCAGATACGCAGTATTTT.

V is TRBV9 and J is TRBJ2-7; D gene uncertain. The CDR3 is 14 amino acids. V shed 0 bases and J shed 2 bases, with 9 bases lying between them. Germline-derived CDR1 and CDR2 are SGDLS and YYNGEE. The CDR3 here is CASSVGKAAYEQYF. CDR3 nucleotides: TGTGCCAGCAGCGTAGGTAAAGCTGCCTACGAGCAGTACTTC.

This clone has just one count. The chain employs TRBV27 and TRBJ2-5; the match to TRBD1 covers 10 bases. The tail of the sequence fits TRBJ2-7 better, so the J call may be wrong. The CDR3 has 13 amino acids. CDR1 and CDR2 (germline): MNHEY, SMNVEV (reference sequence). The CDR3 is CASSSWTGGEQYF. The CDR3 region has the DNA TGTGCCAGCAGTTCCTGGACAGGGGGCGAGCAGTACTTC.

The chain couples TRBV30 to TRBJ1-2; D possibly corresponds to TRBD1 (5 bases). The CDR3 consists of 13 residues. V dropped 3 bases and J dropped 5 bases, with 13 bases sitting between them. Germline CDR1 and CDR2: GTSNPN and SVGIG (reference sequence). The CDR3 spells CAWSPGGSYGYTF. The CDR3 nucleotides are TGTGCCTGGAGCCCCGGGGGGTCATATGGCTACACCTTC.

Concerning this clone itself: No DNA is shown, since the ends of the CDR3 on it are uncertain; the CDR3 is the one TCRdb lists. The rearrangement links TRBV21-1 to TRBJ1-5; the table's TRBD1 call for D was not verified on the DNA. TRBV21-1 is shown as a pseudogene. The CDR3 is 16 amino acids long, termini counted. The CDR3 sequence: CASSKDVGQGNQPQHF.

The rearrangement uses TRBV27 and TRBJ2-3; 14 nucleotides line up with TRBD2. Germline V CDR1 and CDR2: MNHEY, SMNVEV (reference sequence). J lost 6 bases, V lost 5 bases, and 22 bases had no gene match. This CDR3 has 21 residues. The CDR3, as DNA: TGTGCCAGCAGTCTGTCCATCCCGGGACTAGCGGGAGTGGGGAAAGGGGATACGCAGTATTTT. Translation gives CASSLSIPGLAGVGKGDTQYF.

The chain is built from TRBV2 and TRBJ2-1, with D hard to call. The germline V gene has CDR1 SNHLY and CDR2 FYNNEI. The germline V and J ends were trimmed by 4 bases and 8 bases, with 9 bases remaining between them. The CDR3 consists of 12 residues. CDR3 nucleotide sequence: TGTGCCAGCAGTGCCACGGGCCATGAGCAGTTCTTC. Its protein is CASSATGHEQFF.

The J gene is TRBJ2-2, the V gene TRBV28; D unresolved. CDR1 is MDHEN and CDR2 is SYDVKM in the germline V gene. V was pared by 6 bases and J by 0 bases, with 14 bases between. CDR3 length: 16 residues. The chain's CDR3 is CASRARAGSNTGELFF. CDR3 sequence (DNA): TGTGCCAGCAGGGCCCGGGCAGGATCGAACACCGGGGAGCTGTTTTTT.

The chain recombines TRBV7-6 with TRBJ2-7; maybe TRBD2 (5 bases). Germline V CDR1 and CDR2: SGHVS, FNYEAQ. V shed 2 bases and J shed 6 bases, with 14 bases lying between them. CDR3 size: 14 residues. The CDR3 spells CASSLRGYNAEQYF. The CDR3 DNA is TGTGCCAGCAGCTTACGAGGGTATAATGCCGAGCAGTACTTC.

The J gene is TRBJ1-5, the V gene TRBV30; TRBD1 matches 7 bases. V trimming: 1 base; J trimming: 1 base; junction bases outside the gene matches: 4. The germline V gene encodes CDR1 GTSNPN and CDR2 SVGIG (reference sequence). This CDR3 has 15 residues. CDR3 residues: CAWSATGRSNQPQHF. The CDR3 region has the DNA TGTGCCTGGAGTGCGACAGGGAGGAGCAATCAGCCCCAGCATTTT.

The CDR3 region has the DNA TGTGCCAGCAGCGGGTGGCTAGACAACTACAATGAGCAGTTCTTC. Amino acids: CASSGWLDNYNEQFF. The chain has TRBV7-2 and TRBJ2-1, with unresolved D. Germline V gene data show CDR1 as SGHTA and CDR2 as FQGNSA. The CDR3 is 15 residues long. V lost 5 bases to trimming and J lost 3 bases, with 14 bases between them.

This chain uses TRBV19 with TRBJ1-2; D gene uncertain. CDR1 and CDR2 (germline): LNHDA, SQIVND (reference sequence). V lost 7 bases and J 7 bases, leaving 19 bases between the germline ends. The CDR3 loop spans 14 amino acids. The CDR3 DNA is TGTGCCAGTACCTTCGCGGGTTCAATAGGTGGCTACACCTTC. Protein product: CASTFAGSIGGYTF.

This rearrangement joins TRBV5-1 to TRBJ2-7; TRBD1 might be the D (5 bases). Germline CDR1 SGHRS, CDR2 YFSETQ. The CDR3 sequence is 13 residues long. The V end lost 2 bases, the J end lost 6 bases, and 12 bases lay between the germline ends. The CDR3 region has the DNA TGCGCCAGCAGCTTAGAACAGGCAGGCGAGCAGTACTTC. Its translation: CASSLEQAGEQYF.

J is TRBJ2-2 and V is TRBV7-9; TRBD1 aligns across 7 bases. Germline CDR1 reads SEHNR; CDR2 reads FQNEAQ (reference sequence). This CDR3 has 17 residues. The V and J ends lost 5 bases and 0 bases, in that order; junction bases with no gene match: 9. CDR3 amino acids: CASSHPGQSANTGELFF. The CDR3 DNA follows: TGTGCCAGCAGCCACCCGGGACAGAGCGCGAACACCGGGGAGCTGTTTTTT.

This clone showed up just once. This chain connects TRBV11-2 to TRBJ1-4; 8 nucleotides agree with TRBD1. This CDR3 comprises 14 residues. J was trimmed by 11 bases and V by 4 bases; bases with no gene match: 9. Germline V lookup: CDR1 SGHAT, CDR2 FQNNGV. CDR3 amino acids: CASSSTGVRVKLFF. The CDR3 DNA sequence: TGTGCCAGCAGCTCGACAGGGGTCCGGGTGAAACTGTTTTTT.

The gene calls are TRBV27 and TRBJ2-3, with a possible D match to TRBD2 (5 bases). Germline-derived CDR1 and CDR2 are MNHEY and SMNVEV (reference sequence). This CDR3 contains 16 residues. Trimming stripped 4 bases from V and 2 bases from J, with 16 bases between. CDR3 in DNA: TGTGCCAGCAGTTCAACGGGAAAACTGAACACAGATACGCAGTATTTT. Its translation: CASSSTGKLNTDTQYF.